Shown below are 14 T cell receptor beta chains from a single sample sequenced in a study of radiotherapy plus CTLA-4 blockade in lung cancer. Clones were sequenced by immunoSEQ multiplex PCR, and TCRdb holds only the in-frame ones, with some missing. The repertoire has 110,000 or so clones, around 75% of them found once; the top ten carry about 5.2%. This material consisted of peripheral blood, taken from a patient treated with radiotherapy plus ipilimumab. These receptors were collected from a human donor with non-small cell lung cancer who had a partial response to radiotherapy plus ipilimumab.

The J gene is TRBJ2-3, the V gene TRBV7-3; TRBD1 agrees at 7 bases. Germline CDR1 reads SGHTA; CDR2 reads FQGTGA. J lost 4 bases, V lost 7 bases, and 8 bases had no gene match. This CDR3 is 14 amino acids long. CDR3 coding DNA: TGTGCCAGCAACTGGGCAGGGGGTGCAGATACGCAGTATTTT. Translating gives CASNWAGGADTQYF.

This clone was detected once. The chain joins TRBV28 to TRBJ1-3; D uncertain. The V end lost 5 bases, the J end lost 0 bases, and 5 bases lay between the germline ends. The CDR3 has 13 amino acids. Germline-derived CDR1 and CDR2 are MDHEN and SYDVKM. Written as DNA, the CDR3 is TGTGCCAGCAGTGTCTACTCTGGAAACACCATATATTTT. The encoded protein is CASSVYSGNTIYF. Supplemented by reference TRBV28 and TRBJ1-3, the full variable domain reads DVKVTQSSRYLVKRTGEKVFLECVQDMDHENMFWYRQDPGLGLRLIYFSYDVKMKEKGDIPEGYSVSREKKERFSLILESASTNQTSMYLCASSVYSGNTIYFGEGSWLTVV.

The sample holds a few counts of this clone. CDR3 region: CAFQRRPSSYEQYF. CDR3 DNA sequence: TGTGCCTTCCAACGGCGGCCGAGCTCCTACGAGCAGTACTTC. This rearrangement joins TRBV30 to TRBJ2-7, with D hard to call. Per germline, CDR1 GTSNPN and CDR2 SVGIG (reference sequence). The CDR3 is 14 residues long. V was trimmed by 7 bases and J by 0 bases, leaving 16 bases between them.

The chain uses TRBV6-4 and TRBJ1-1; D is unresolved. This CDR3 has 13 residues. V lost 6 bases to trimming and J lost 5 bases, with 13 bases between them. Germline V gives CDR1 MRHNA, CDR2 SNTAGT. The CDR3, as DNA: TGTGCCAGCAGATCTAACCGGGATACTGAAGCTTTCTTT. Encoded protein: CASRSNRDTEAFF.

This chain links TRBV2 with TRBJ2-7; 10 nucleotides match TRBD2. The germline V gene has CDR1 SNHLY and CDR2 FYNNEI. The CDR3 contains 19 residues. The trim removed 5 bases at V and 0 bases at J, leaving 16 bases unmatched. The CDR3 sequence is CASSNTLAGGFSSSYEQYV. The CDR3 DNA is TGTGCCAGCAGTAACACATTAGCGGGAGGATTTAGCAGCTCCTACGAGCAGTACGTC.

This clone was seen a few times. V and J are TRBV7-6 and TRBJ2-3; D possibly corresponds to TRBD2 (6 bases). Germline lookup yields CDR1 SGHVS and CDR2 FNYEAQ. CDR3 size: 18 residues. V was shortened by 0 bases and J by 4 bases, with 20 bases between the two germline ends. In DNA, the CDR3 is TGTGCCAGCAGCTTAGCGTTAGGGAGGCATTCACAGGCAGATACGCAGTATTTT. Encoded protein: CASSLALGRHSQADTQYF. The complete variable domain, with remaining parts taken from reference TRBV7-6 and TRBJ2-3, reads GAGVSQSPRYKVTKRGQDVALRCDPISGHVSLYWYRQALGQGPEFLTYFNYEAQQDKSGLPNDRFSAERPEGSISTLTIQRTEQRDSAMYRCASSLALGRHSQADTQYFGPGTRLTVL.

This clone was seen only once. CDR3 amino acids: CASSQDGTGRSGELFF. CDR3 in DNA: TGCGCCAGCAGCCAAGACGGGACAGGGCGTTCCGGGGAGCTGTTTTTT. The V and J genes are TRBV4-1 and TRBJ2-2; TRBD1 matches 9 bases. The germline CDR1 and CDR2 sequences are MGHRA and YSYEKL. V dropped 0 bases and J dropped 6; count of bases not matched to a gene: 5. This CDR3 has 16 amino acids.

CDR3 nucleotide sequence: TGTGCCAGCAGTTTCACAGACTCTGGGGCCAACGTCCTGACTTTC. Translated: CASSFTDSGANVLTF. V usage is TRBV28 and J usage is TRBJ2-6; no definite D call. V lost 3 bases and J lost 0, with 6 bases in between. CDR3 length: 15 residues. CDR1 and CDR2 (germline): MDHEN, SYDVKM. Based on the CDR3 plus reference TRBV28 and TRBJ2-6, the full variable domain is DVKVTQSSRYLVKRTGEKVFLECVQDMDHENMFWYRQDPGLGLRLIYFSYDVKMKEKGDIPEGYSVSREKKERFSLILESASTNQTSMYLCASSFTDSGANVLTFGAGSRLTVL.

The chain employs TRBV7-6 and TRBJ2-5; D is unclear. Germline loops: CDR1 SGHVS, CDR2 FNYEAQ. This CDR3 spans 13 amino acids. V lost 5 bases to trimming and J lost 5 bases, with 12 bases between them. CDR3 sequence reads: CASSRWARETQYF. The CDR3 DNA follows: TGTGCCAGCAGCCGGTGGGCCCGGGAGACCCAGTACTTC.

V is TRBV28 and J is TRBJ2-7, with D maybe TRBD2 (6 bases). Germline CDR1 and CDR2: MDHEN and SYDVKM. The V and J ends lost 6 bases and 4 bases respectively, with 16 bases between them. The CDR3 has 14 residues. The DNA for the CDR3 is TGTGCCAGCAGGGATACTATCGGGGGATACGAGCAGTACGTC. Its translation is CASRDTIGGYEQYV.

The rearrangement joins TRBV6-5 to TRBJ1-2; D is possibly TRBD1 (6 bases). There are 13 residues in the CDR3. CDR1 is MNHEY and CDR2 is SVGAGI in the germline V gene. V lost 10 bases and J 7 bases, leaving 19 bases between the germline ends. CDR3 sequence (DNA): TGTGCCACCAAGTTCAGAACAGGGTCTGGCTACACCTTC. Residues: CATKFRTGSGYTF.

This chain links TRBV7-9 with TRBJ2-1; the match to TRBD1 covers 8 bases. After removal of 0 bases from V and 6 bases from J, the junction contained 4 bases not matched to a gene. This CDR3 has 15 amino acids. The germline gives CDR1 SEHNR, CDR2 FQNEAQ (reference sequence). The CDR3 DNA reads TGTGCCAGCAGCTTAGCCGGACAGGGAAGCAATGAGCAGTTCTTC. This codes for CASSLAGQGSNEQFF.

The chain uses TRBV5-1 and TRBJ1-1, with D maybe TRBD1 (5 bases). Germline V gene data show CDR1 as SGHRS and CDR2 as YFSETQ. The CDR3 extends over 17 amino acids. V dropped 4 bases and J dropped 6 bases, with 25 bases sitting between them. As DNA, the CDR3 is TGCGCCAGCAGCCCTGACAGTTACTCCCTAACGGACGCTGAAGCTTTCTTT. Translated, it gives CASSPDSYSLTDAEAFF.

This chain's CDR3 is CASSQRPPGQGEGTQYF. In DNA, the CDR3 is TGTGCCAGCAGCCAAAGACCTCCGGGACAGGGGGAGGGTACGCAGTATTTT. The chain couples TRBV11-2 to TRBJ2-3, with TRBD1 identical over 11 bases. The CDR3 contains 17 residues. J lost 8 bases, V lost 5 bases, and 15 bases had no gene match. In germline, CDR1 is SGHAT, CDR2 FQNNGV.